There are a few counts of the clone carrying this T cell receptor (beta chain). Its antigen is still unknown. The data belong to a study of siplizumab effects on memory and regulatory T cells. The CDR3 has 14 amino acids. The J segment lost 4 bases and the V segment lost 4 bases, leaving 5 bases of the junction unmatched. Germline V lookup: CDR1 SGHNT, CDR2 YYREEE (reference sequence). The repertoire was sequenced with immunoSEQ multiplex PCR; TCRdb's copy has only in-frame clones and lacks some. The sample yields about 72,000 clones, 91% seen once. Study outcomes and limitations: Assignment of a naive or memory phenotype failed for roughly 75-95% of the proliferating CD4+ or CD8+ clones.

The rearrangement links TRBV5-4 to TRBJ2-7, with 10 bases matching TRBD1. The receptor was derived from a human donor in good health. Sequenced input: CD8+ T cells sorted from blood. This chain's CDR3 is CASSGTGALYEQYF. The CDR3 DNA follows: TGTGCCAGCAGCGGGACAGGGGCCCTATACGAGCAGTACTTC.